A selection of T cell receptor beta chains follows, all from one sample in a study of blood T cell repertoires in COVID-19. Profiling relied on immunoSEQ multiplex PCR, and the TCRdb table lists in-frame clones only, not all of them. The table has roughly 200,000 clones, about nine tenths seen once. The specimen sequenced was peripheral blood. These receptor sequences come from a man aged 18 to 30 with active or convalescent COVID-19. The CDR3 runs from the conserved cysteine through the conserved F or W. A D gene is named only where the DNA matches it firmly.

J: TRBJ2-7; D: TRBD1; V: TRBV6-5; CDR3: CASSYETGAPVGEQYF
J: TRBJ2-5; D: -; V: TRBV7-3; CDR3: CASSLGQETQYF
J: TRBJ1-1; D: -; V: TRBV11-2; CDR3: CASSVSRGGGNTEAFF
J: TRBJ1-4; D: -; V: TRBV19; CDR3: CASSTRANEKLFF
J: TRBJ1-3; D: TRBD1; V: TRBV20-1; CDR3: CSASGWTGISGNTIYF
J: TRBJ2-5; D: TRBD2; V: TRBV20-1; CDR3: CSASFSSGSGGLRQEKKTQYF
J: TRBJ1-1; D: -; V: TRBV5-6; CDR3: CASSRGRGRTEAFF
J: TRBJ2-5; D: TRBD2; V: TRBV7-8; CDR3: CASSGREVETQYF
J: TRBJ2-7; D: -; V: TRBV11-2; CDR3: CASSPRGGLYEQYF
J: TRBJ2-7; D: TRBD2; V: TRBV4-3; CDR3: CASSQDLGGYEQYF
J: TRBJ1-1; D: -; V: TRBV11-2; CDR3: CASSLDRTGDEAFF
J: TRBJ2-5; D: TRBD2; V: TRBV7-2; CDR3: CASSMLSGGGETQYF
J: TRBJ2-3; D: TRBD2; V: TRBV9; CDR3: CASSETSGGAVTQYF
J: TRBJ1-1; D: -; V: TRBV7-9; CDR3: CASSLVAAVNTEAFF
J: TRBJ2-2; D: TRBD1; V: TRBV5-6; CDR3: CASSIYRGIGTGELFF
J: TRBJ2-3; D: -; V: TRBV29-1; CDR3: CSVDTTGGGTDTQYF
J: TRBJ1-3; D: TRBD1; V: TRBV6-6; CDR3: CASSPWYRDRSSGNTIYF